This T cell receptor beta chain comes out of a study of regulatory dendritic cells for organ transplantation. General observations from the study: Considerable individual heterogeneity was seen in alloreactive memory CD8+ T cells.

The CDR3 sequence is 15 residues long. Germline V lookup: CDR1 LGHNA, CDR2 YNFKEQ. Unmatched junction bases numbered 6, after V lost 2 bases and J lost 2 bases. Sorted subsets were CFSE-labeled and cultured four to five days with allogeneic dendritic cells. This clone occurred a few times. The antigen is not known. Repertoires were generated with immunoSEQ multiplex PCR, while TCRdb's copy carries only in-frame clones and drops some. Of approximately 11,000 clones detected, approximately 80% appear once; the ten largest clones hold 2.5% to 3%. This receptor was obtained from a human donor in good health. The specimen was memory CD4+ T cells from blood cultured with dendritic cells. Subset given: CD45RO+ memory T cells. The chain employs TRBV4-2 and TRBJ2-7; 7 positions agree with TRBD1. The CDR3 loop reads CASSQWGTETYEQYF. CDR3 bases: TGTGCCAGCAGCCAATGGGGGACAGAGACCTACGAGCAGTACTTC.